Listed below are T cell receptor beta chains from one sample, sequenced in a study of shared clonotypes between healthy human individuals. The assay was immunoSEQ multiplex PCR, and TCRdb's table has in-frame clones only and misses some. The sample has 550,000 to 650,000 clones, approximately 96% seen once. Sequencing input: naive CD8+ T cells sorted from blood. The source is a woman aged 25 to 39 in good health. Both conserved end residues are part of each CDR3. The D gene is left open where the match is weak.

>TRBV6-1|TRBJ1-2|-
TGTGCCAGCAGTGGACCCGGCCGACAGGACTCCTATGGCTACACCTTC
CASSGPGRQDSYGYTF
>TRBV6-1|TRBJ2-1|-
TGTGCCAGCAGTGAGGGGGTCTACAATGAGCAGTTCTTC
CASSEGVYNEQFF
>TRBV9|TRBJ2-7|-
TGTGCCAGCAGCGAGGACCGGGTCAGCCACGAGCAGTACTTC
CASSEDRVSHEQYF
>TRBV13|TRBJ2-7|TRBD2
TGTGCCAGCACATACGACCGACGGGGGGATGAGCAGTACTTC
CASTYDRRGDEQYF
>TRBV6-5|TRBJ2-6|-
TGTGCCAGCCGGTTCAGGGGTGGGGCCAACGTCCTGACTTTC
CASRFRGGANVLTF
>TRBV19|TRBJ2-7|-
TGTGCCAGTAGTAATTCTGGGGGGGCAGCCTACGAGCAGTACTTC
CASSNSGGAAYEQYF
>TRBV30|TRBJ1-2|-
TGTGCCTGTCGGGACAACGACTATGGCTACACCTTC
CACRDNDYGYTF
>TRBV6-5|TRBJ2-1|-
TGTGCCAGCGGCCCTGTGAGGGAGGCGCAGGAGCAGTTCTTC
CASGPVREAQEQFF
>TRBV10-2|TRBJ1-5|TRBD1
TGCGCCAGCAGACAAGGGGGCACAATTGACCAGCCCCAGCATTTT
CASRQGGTIDQPQHF
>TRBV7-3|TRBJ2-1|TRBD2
TGTGCCAGCAGCTGGACCGGGACTAGCGGAAACAATGAGCAGTTCTTC
CASSWTGTSGNNEQFF